The T cell receptor beta chain described here comes from a study of blood T cell repertoires in COVID-19. Overall study context: Samples representing acute and convalescent COVID-19 were sourced from the United States, Italy and Spain.

As processed by the authors: Scientists estimated how many nucleated cells there were by amplifying reference gene primers. Using immunoSEQ multiplex PCR, the repertoire was profiled, and TCRdb retains in-frame clones only, with some absent. The D gene and trimming were derived from the DNA, and the V and J assignments and clone size from that table. The sample has 380,000 or so clones; about four fifths are singletons. Germline CDR1 KGHSH, CDR2 LQKENI. Trimming cost V 8 bases and J 1 base, with 11 bases left between them. CDR3 length: 13 residues. The rearrangement uses TRBV18 and TRBJ1-1, with D unresolved. This receptor was identified in a human donor with acute or convalescent COVID-19. The donor label of this sample is uncertain. The sequencing sample was made of peripheral blood. This CDR3 is CASVLTENTEAFF. In nucleotides, the CDR3 is TGTGCCAGCGTACTGACTGAGAACACTGAAGCTTTCTTT.